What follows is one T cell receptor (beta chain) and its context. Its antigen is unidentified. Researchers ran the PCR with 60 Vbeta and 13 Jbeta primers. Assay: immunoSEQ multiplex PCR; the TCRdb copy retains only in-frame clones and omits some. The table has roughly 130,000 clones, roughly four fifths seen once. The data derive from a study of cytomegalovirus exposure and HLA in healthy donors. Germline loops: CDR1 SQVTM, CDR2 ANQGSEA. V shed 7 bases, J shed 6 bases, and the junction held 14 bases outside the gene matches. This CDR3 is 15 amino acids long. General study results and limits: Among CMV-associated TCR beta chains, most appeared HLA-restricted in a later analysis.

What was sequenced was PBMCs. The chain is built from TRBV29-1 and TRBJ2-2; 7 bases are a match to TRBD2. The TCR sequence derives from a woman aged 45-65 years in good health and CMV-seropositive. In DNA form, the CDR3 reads TGCAGCGCCGGTCTTGCGGGACTAAGGTCCGGGGAGCTGTTTTTT. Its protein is CSAGLAGLRSGELFF.